A single sample is the source of the 18 T cell receptor beta chains below, sequenced in a study of identifying expanded T cells in peripheral blood. Assay used: immunoSEQ multiplex PCR; TCRdb lists only in-frame clones, some missing. The repertoire holds more than 90,000 clones, approximately 88% seen once, with about a sixth in the top ten. Material for sequencing was blood. These receptors all come from a person between 18 and 70 years old in good health.

CDR3 DNA: TGTGCCAGTAGTTCGGACACTTTCTCCTACGAGCAGTACTTC. Translating it yields CASSSDTFSYEQYF. The chain employs TRBV19 and TRBJ2-7, with a tentative D call TRBD1 (5 bases). V gave up 5 bases and J gave up 0 bases, with 11 bases separating them. In germline, CDR1 is LNHDA, CDR2 SQIVND (reference sequence). The CDR3 spans 14 residues.

This clone is a singleton in its sample. The rearrangement links TRBV5-1 to TRBJ2-1; the match to TRBD1 covers 10 bases. Germline values: CDR1 SGHRS, CDR2 YFSETQ. Trimming at V came to 4 bases and at J to 8 bases, leaving 9 bases not matched to a gene. CDR3 length equals 15 residues. CDR3: CASSPPETGGDEQFF. The CDR3, as DNA: TGCGCCAGCAGCCCGCCGGAGACAGGGGGCGATGAGCAGTTCTTC.

This sequence joins TRBV4-2 and TRBJ2-3; 8 bases match TRBD2. The CDR3 consists of 16 residues. V shed 3 bases, J shed 1 base, and the junction held 6 bases outside the gene matches. Germline V gene sequence: CDR1 LGHNA, CDR2 YNFKEQ. Written as DNA, the CDR3 is TGTGCCAGCAGCCAGGGTAATAGCGGGGGCACAGATACGCAGTATTTT. This gives the protein CASSQGNSGGTDTQYF.

The chain couples TRBV12-5 to TRBJ2-3; weak D call: TRBD1 (6 bases). This CDR3 region has 14 residues. Between the trimmed V and J ends, which lost 1 base and 2 bases, there was a span of 7 bases. Germline V gives CDR1 LGHNT, CDR2 FRNRAP. As DNA, the CDR3 is TGTGCTAGTGGTTTGGGACAGGTCACAGATACGCAGTATTTT. Encoded protein: CASGLGQVTDTQYF.

With respect to this clone: At one of its ends the junction is not consistent with the germline gene, which may arise from a read error. The chain carries TRBV29-1 and TRBJ2-1, with 10 bases aligning to TRBD2. The CDR3 runs to 16 residues. CDR1 and CDR2 (germline): SQVTM, ANQGSEA. CDR3 nucleotides: TGCAGCGTCGAAGGGTCACTAGCGGGACTCTACAATGAGCAGTTCTTC. Translation: CSVEGSLAGLYNEQFF.

The V call is TRBV30, the J call TRBJ1-2, with unresolved D. The CDR3 contains 12 residues. Trimming left V 0 bases short and J 6 bases short, with 8 bases between. In germline, CDR1 is GTSNPN, CDR2 SVGIG (reference sequence). The CDR3 nucleotides read TGTGCCTGGAGTGTGGGAGGCCATGGCTACACCTTC. It specifies CAWSVGGHGYTF.

This chain uses TRBV29-1 with TRBJ2-7, with TRBD1 matching over 9 bases. The germline V gene has CDR1 SQVTM and CDR2 ANQGSEA. The CDR3 has 13 amino acids. V lost 4 bases and J lost 3; bases outside the gene matches: 4. In DNA, the CDR3 is TGCAGCGTTGCCGGGACAGGGAACTACGAGCAGTACTTC. Its translation: CSVAGTGNYEQYF.

The chain has TRBV28 and TRBJ2-7; 9 nucleotides line up with TRBD1. Looked up from germline, CDR1 is MDHEN and CDR2 is SYDVKM. This CDR3 has 16 residues. The V segment lost 7 bases and the J segment 0 bases; nucleotides outside the gene matches: 10. The chain's CDR3 is CASIPPAGQGSYEQYF. Here the CDR3 DNA reads TGTGCCAGCATTCCCCCGGCGGGACAGGGCTCCTACGAGCAGTACTTC.

This chain uses TRBV6-5 with TRBJ2-1, with D hard to call. CDR1 and CDR2 from the germline V gene are MNHEY and SVGAGI. The germline V and J ends were trimmed by 0 bases and 7 bases, with 7 bases remaining between them. The CDR3 is made up of 13 amino acids. The CDR3 DNA follows: TGTGCCAGCAGTTACTCTACCCGGAATGAGCAGTTCTTC. This codes for CASSYSTRNEQFF.

This chain links TRBV11-2 with TRBJ2-3; D call uncertain. The CDR3 totals 15 residues. CDR1 is SGHAT, CDR2 FQNNGV, per germline. V gave up 1 base and J gave up 4 bases, with 12 bases separating them. CDR3 nucleotides: TGTGCCAGCAGCTTAGCATACTCGACCGCAGATACGCAGTATTTT. Its protein is CASSLAYSTADTQYF.

This clone has a handful of counts. The V and J genes are TRBV5-6 and TRBJ1-2, with D possibly TRBD1 on 5 matching bases. This CDR3 has 11 residues. V gave up 4 bases and J gave up 14 bases, with 15 bases separating them. The germline V gene has CDR1 SGHDT and CDR2 YYEEEE. CDR3 region: CASSVTVSETF. As DNA, the CDR3 is TGTGCCAGCAGCGTGACAGTGTCGGAAACCTTC.

The rearrangement links TRBV7-2 to TRBJ2-7; tentative D call: TRBD1 (5 bases). CDR1 is SGHTA and CDR2 is FQGNSA in the germline V gene. Trimming shortened V by 1 base and J by 2 bases, and 12 bases separated the two germline ends. This CDR3 is built from 15 residues. CDR3 in amino acids: CASSLGRPGPYEQYF. DNA for the CDR3: TGTGCCAGCAGCTTAGGACGGCCAGGGCCCTACGAGCAGTACTTC.

The V gene is TRBV29-1, the J gene TRBJ1-1, with 9 bases aligning to TRBD1. This CDR3 region has 14 residues. Trimming took 3 bases from V and 7 from J; bases not matched to a gene: 9. CDR1 and CDR2 from the germline V gene are SQVTM and ANQGSEA. CDR3 bases: TGCAGCGTTGATGGGGACAGGGCGCTTTTTGAAGCTTTCTTT. Its protein is CSVDGDRALFEAFF.

The chain combines TRBV19 with TRBJ2-7; D is uncertain. The CDR3 extends over 15 amino acids. V lost 5 bases, J lost 2 bases, and 16 bases lay in between. Germline loops: CDR1 LNHDA, CDR2 SQIVND (reference sequence). CDR3 region: CASSLRRSKPYEQYF. As DNA, the CDR3 is TGTGCCAGTAGTCTACGGCGGAGTAAGCCCTACGAGCAGTACTTC. Full variable domain (rest looked up from reference TRBV19 and TRBJ2-7): DGGITQSPKYLFRKEGQNVTLSCEQNLNHDAMYWYRQDPGQGLRLIYYSQIVNDFQKGDIAEGYSVSREKKESFPLTVTSAQKNPTAFYLCASSLRRSKPYEQYFGPGTRLTVT.

This chain uses TRBV7-9 with TRBJ1-4, with D possibly TRBD1 on 6 matching bases. From germline, CDR1 is SEHNR and CDR2 FQNEAQ (reference sequence). V dropped 0 bases and J dropped 6 bases, with 8 bases sitting between them. The CDR3 covers 14 residues. DNA of the CDR3: TGTGCCAGCAGCTTAGCACAGGGCCATGAAAAACTGTTTTTT. This encodes CASSLAQGHEKLFF.

The DNA for the CDR3 is TGTGCCAGCAGCTTAGTCGGGGACTATGGCTACACCTTC. Its protein product is CASSLVGDYGYTF. The chain carries TRBV7-6 and TRBJ1-2; no reliable D call. The CDR3 consists of 13 residues. V gave up 1 base and J gave up 3 bases, with 6 bases separating them. Germline assignment: CDR1 SGHVS and CDR2 FNYEAQ.

V is TRBV19 and J is TRBJ1-4; D call uncertain. Trimming left V 7 bases short and J 8 bases short, with 11 bases between. The CDR3 runs to 12 residues. Germline V gives CDR1 LNHDA, CDR2 SQIVND (reference sequence). CDR3 region: CASIGPEEKLFF. The CDR3 DNA follows: TGTGCCAGTATTGGACCGGAGGAAAAACTGTTTTTT.

This chain connects TRBV4-3 to TRBJ1-2; the D is unclear. Looked up from germline, CDR1 is LGHNA and CDR2 is YSLEER. There are 16 residues in the CDR3. Trimming shortened V by 0 bases and J by 3 bases, and 14 bases separated the two germline ends. Here the CDR3 DNA reads TGCGCCAGCAGCCAAGATCTGTTCGGGGAATACTATGGCTACACCTTC. This translates into CASSQDLFGEYYGYTF.